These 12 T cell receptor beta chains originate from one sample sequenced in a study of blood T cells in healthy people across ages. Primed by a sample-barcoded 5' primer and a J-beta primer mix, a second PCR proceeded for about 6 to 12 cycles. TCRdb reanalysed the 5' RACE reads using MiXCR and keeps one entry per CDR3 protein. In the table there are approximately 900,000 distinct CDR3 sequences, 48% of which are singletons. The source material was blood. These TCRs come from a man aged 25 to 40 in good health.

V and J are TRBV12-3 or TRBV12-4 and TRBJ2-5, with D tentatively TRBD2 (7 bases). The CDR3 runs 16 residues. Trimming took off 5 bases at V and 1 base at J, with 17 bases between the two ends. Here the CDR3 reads CASSPPGGGFQETQYF. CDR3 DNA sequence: TGTGCCAGCAGTCCCCCTGGCGGGGGCTTCCAAGAGACCCAGTACTTC.

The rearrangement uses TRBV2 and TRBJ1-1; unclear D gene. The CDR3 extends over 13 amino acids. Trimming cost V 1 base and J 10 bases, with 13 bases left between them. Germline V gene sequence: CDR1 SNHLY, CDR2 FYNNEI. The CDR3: CASSEEVSTGAFF. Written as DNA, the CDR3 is TGTGCCAGCAGTGAAGAGGTCTCAACGGGAGCTTTCTTT.

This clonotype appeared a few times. CDR3 loop: CASSRPGLGTDTQYF. As DNA, the CDR3 is TGCGCCAGCAGCCGGCCGGGACTGGGTACAGATACGCAGTATTTT. This sequence joins TRBV4-3 and TRBJ2-3; the D gene is possibly TRBD2 (6 bases). The V gene lost 4 bases and the J gene lost 3 bases, with 14 bases spanning the gap. CDR1 and CDR2 from the germline V gene are LGHNA and YSLEER. This CDR3 contains 15 residues.

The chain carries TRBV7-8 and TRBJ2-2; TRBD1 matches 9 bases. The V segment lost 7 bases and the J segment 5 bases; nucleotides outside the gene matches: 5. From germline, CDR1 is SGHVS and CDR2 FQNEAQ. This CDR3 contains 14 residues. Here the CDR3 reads CASNGQGRTGELFF. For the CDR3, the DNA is TGTGCCAGCAACGGACAGGGGCGGACCGGGGAGCTGTTTTTT. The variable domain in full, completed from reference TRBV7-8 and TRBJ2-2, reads GAGVSQSPRYKVAKRGQDVALRCDPISGHVSLFWYQQALGQGPEFLTYFQNEAQLDKSGLPSDRFFAERPEGSVSTLKIQRTQQEDSAVYLCASNGQGRTGELFFGEGSRLTVL.

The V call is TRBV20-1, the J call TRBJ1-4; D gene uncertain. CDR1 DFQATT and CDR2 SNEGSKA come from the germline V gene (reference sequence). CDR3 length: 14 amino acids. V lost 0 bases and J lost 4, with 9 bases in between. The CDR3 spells CSARDLSINEKLFF. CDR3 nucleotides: TGCAGTGCTAGAGATCTTTCGATTAATGAAAAACTGTTTTTT.

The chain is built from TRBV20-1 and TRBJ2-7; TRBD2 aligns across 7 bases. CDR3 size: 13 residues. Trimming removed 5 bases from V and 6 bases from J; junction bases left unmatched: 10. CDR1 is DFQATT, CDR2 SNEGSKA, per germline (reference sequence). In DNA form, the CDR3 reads TGCAGTGCTCGCCGGGACTACCTCCCCGAGCAGTACTTC. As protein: CSARRDYLPEQYF.

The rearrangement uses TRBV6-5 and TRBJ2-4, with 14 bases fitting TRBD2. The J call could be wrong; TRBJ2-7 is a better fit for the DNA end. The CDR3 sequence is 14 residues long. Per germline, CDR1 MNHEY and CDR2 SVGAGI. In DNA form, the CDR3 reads TGTGCCAGCAGGGGACTAGCGGGGGATAACGAGCAGTACTTC. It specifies CASRGLAGDNEQYF.

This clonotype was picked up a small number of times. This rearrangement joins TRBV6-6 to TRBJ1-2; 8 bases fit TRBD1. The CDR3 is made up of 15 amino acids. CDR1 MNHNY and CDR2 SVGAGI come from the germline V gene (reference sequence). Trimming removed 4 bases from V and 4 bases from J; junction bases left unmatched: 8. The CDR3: CASSSSGGWSYGYTF. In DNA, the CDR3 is TGTGCCAGCAGTTCCTCAGGGGGCTGGAGCTATGGCTACACCTTC.

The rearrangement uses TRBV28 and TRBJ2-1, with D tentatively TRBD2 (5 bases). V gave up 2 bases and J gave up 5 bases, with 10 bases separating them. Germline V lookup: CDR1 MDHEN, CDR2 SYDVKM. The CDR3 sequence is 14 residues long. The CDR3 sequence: CASSLRGPHNEQFF. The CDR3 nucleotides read TGTGCCAGCAGTTTACGAGGGCCACACAATGAGCAGTTCTTC.

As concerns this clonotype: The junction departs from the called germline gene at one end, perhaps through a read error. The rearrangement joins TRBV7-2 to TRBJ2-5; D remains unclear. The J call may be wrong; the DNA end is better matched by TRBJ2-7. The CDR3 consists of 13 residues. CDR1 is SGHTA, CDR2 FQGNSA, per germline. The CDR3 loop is CAGSLGGGYEQYF. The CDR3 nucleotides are TGTGCCGGCAGCTTAGGCGGTGGGTACGAGCAGTACTTC.

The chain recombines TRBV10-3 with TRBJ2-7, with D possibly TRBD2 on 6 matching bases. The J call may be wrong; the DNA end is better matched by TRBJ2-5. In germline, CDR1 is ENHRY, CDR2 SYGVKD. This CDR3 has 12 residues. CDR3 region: CATRDFKKTQYF. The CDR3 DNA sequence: TGTGCCACCAGGGACTTTAAGAAGACCCAGTACTTC.

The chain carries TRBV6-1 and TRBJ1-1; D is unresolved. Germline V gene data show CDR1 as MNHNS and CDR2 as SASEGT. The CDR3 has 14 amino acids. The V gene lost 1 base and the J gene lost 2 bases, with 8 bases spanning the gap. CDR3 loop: CASSEGVANTEAFF. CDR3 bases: TGTGCCAGCAGTGAAGGTGTAGCAAACACTGAAGCTTTCTTT.